What follows is one T cell receptor beta chain and its context. The antigen remains unidentified. The sample originates from a study of shared clonotypes between healthy human individuals. A 200 ng quantity of DNA, tens of thousands of T cell genomes, went into the sorted-subset replicate PCRs. Profiling relied on immunoSEQ multiplex PCR, and the TCRdb table lists in-frame clones only, not all of them. The table shows 1 million to 1.2 million clones, with approximately 80% occurring only once. Trimming removed 2 bases at V and 0 bases at J, with 13 bases between. The CDR3 is made up of 16 amino acids. Germline CDR1 reads SGHRS; CDR2 reads YFSETQ. Study-level results: Clonotype sharing among donors, it was expected, would be affected by sequencing depth.

Donors comprised healthy HIV-negative adults lacking recent acute infections or vaccinations. Sequencing used memory CD4+ T cells from PBMCs. Subset denoted: CD45RA-negative fraction. The source of this sequence is a man aged 18 to 29 in good health. Some clones in this sample may be carry-over from other donors' samples. The rearrangement joins TRBV5-1 to TRBJ2-3; possibly TRBD1 for D (6 bases). DNA of the CDR3: TGCGCCAGCAGCTTACAGGGCCGACCTAGCACAGATACGCAGTATTTT. Translation: CASSLQGRPSTDTQYF. Based on the CDR3 plus reference TRBV5-1 and TRBJ2-3, the full variable domain is KAGVTQTPRYLIKTRGQQVTLSCSPISGHRSVSWYQQTPGQGLQFLFEYFSETQRNKGNFPGRFSGRQFSNSRSEMNVSTLELGDSALYLCASSLQGRPSTDTQYFGPGTRLTVL.